The 30 T cell receptor beta chains listed next were all sequenced from one sample in a study of PD-1 blockade in classical Hodgkin lymphoma. The assay was immunoSEQ multiplex PCR, and TCRdb's table has in-frame clones only and misses some. The sample includes about 32,000 clones, around 82% of them seen just once. As to time point: cycle 4 day 1 (C4D1), after less than 7 weeks of nivolumab. Relapse after autologous stem cell transplantation occurred in every patient, and brentuximab vedotin exposure varied. Specimen: peripheral blood mononuclear cells (PBMCs), collected before the fourth cycle of nivolumab. Every receptor here comes from a human donor with classical Hodgkin lymphoma.

The CDR3 region is CASSQLASTDTQYF. CDR3 nucleotides: TGTGCCAGCAGTCAACTAGCGTCCACAGATACGCAGTATTTT. The chain uses TRBV6-6 and TRBJ2-3; TRBD2 agrees at 7 bases. The germline V gene has CDR1 MNHNY and CDR2 SVGAGI (reference sequence). Trimming cost V 5 bases and J 2 bases; bases outside gene matches: 4. This CDR3 is built from 14 residues.

The rearrangement links TRBV28 to TRBJ1-2; D may be TRBD1 (5 bases). V was clipped by 7 bases and J by 5 bases, with 17 bases between them. The CDR3 consists of 14 residues. Germline V gene lookup returns CDR1 MDHEN and CDR2 SYDVKM. CDR3 coding DNA: TGTGCCAGCAATCTTTCCCAGGGACGGTATGGCTACACCTTC. Amino acid sequence: CASNLSQGRYGYTF.

This chain links TRBV4-1 with TRBJ1-2; 9 nucleotides agree with TRBD1. The trim removed 1 base at V and 7 bases at J, leaving 10 bases unmatched. This CDR3 is built from 16 residues. Germline assignment: CDR1 MGHRA and CDR2 YSYEKL. The CDR3 DNA reads as TGCGCCAGCAGCCAAGTTGGGGGACAGGGAGTTTTTGGCTACACCTTC. It specifies CASSQVGGQGVFGYTF.

This sequence joins TRBV7-9 and TRBJ1-2; D not resolved. V lost 1 base and J lost 5, with 11 bases in between. The CDR3 sequence is 14 residues long. Looked up from germline, CDR1 is SEHNR and CDR2 is FQNEAQ (reference sequence). The CDR3 loop reads CASSLGGYEYGYTF. As DNA, the CDR3 is TGTGCCAGCAGCTTAGGTGGCTACGAATATGGCTACACCTTC.

This clone appeared a single time. For the CDR3, the DNA is TGTGCCAGTAGTGGAGGACTAGCGGGGGTTCCTAGCACAGATACGCAGTATTTT. It is translated as CASSGGLAGVPSTDTQYF. The genes are TRBV19 and TRBJ2-3, with 13 bases matching TRBD2. The CDR3 totals 18 residues. Per germline, CDR1 LNHDA and CDR2 SQIVND (reference sequence). V gave up 5 bases and J gave up 0 bases; unmatched junction bases: 8.

The chain couples TRBV11-3 to TRBJ2-1; no firm D call. V was trimmed by 1 base and J by 6 bases, leaving 10 bases between them. CDR3 length equals 14 residues. Germline V gives CDR1 SGHNT, CDR2 YENEEA. For the CDR3, the DNA is TGTGCCAGCAGCTTAGGACGGGTGTCCAATGAGCAGTTCTTC. Translation: CASSLGRVSNEQFF. Supplemented by reference TRBV11-3 and TRBJ2-1, the full variable domain reads EAGVVQSPRYKIIEKKQPVAFWCNPISGHNTLYWYLQNLGQGPELLIRYENEEAVDDSQLPKDRFSAERLKGVDSTLKIQPAELGDSAVYLCASSLGRVSNEQFFGPGTRLTVL.

The chain recombines TRBV5-6 with TRBJ2-7; TRBD1 or TRBD2 may be the D gene (5 bases each). CDR3 length equals 15 residues. CDR1 SGHDT and CDR2 YYEEEE come from the germline V gene. V gave up 1 base and J gave up 3 bases, with 14 bases separating them. In DNA form, the CDR3 reads TGTGCCAGCAGCTTGCGGGGCAGGTCCGGCTACGAGCAGTACTTC. Protein: CASSLRGRSGYEQYF.

The CDR3 nucleotides are TGCAGCGTACAGGGGATGAATATGAACACTGAAGCTTTCTTT. Its protein product is CSVQGMNMNTEAFF. This chain links TRBV29-1 with TRBJ1-1; the match to TRBD1 covers 7 bases. CDR1 and CDR2 from the germline V gene are SQVTM and ANQGSEA. The CDR3 totals 14 residues. V gave up 6 bases and J gave up 0 bases; unmatched junction bases: 7.

For the CDR3, the DNA is TGTGCCAGCAGCCAAGTGAGGGGAGGCAGGAGGAATGAAAAACTGTTTTTT. This gives the protein CASSQVRGGRRNEKLFF. The chain employs TRBV4-2 and TRBJ1-4, with D possibly matching TRBD1 (5 bases). The germline CDR1 and CDR2 sequences are LGHNA and YNFKEQ. This CDR3 contains 17 residues. V was cut by 1 base and J by 5 bases, with 17 bases left in between.

The V call is TRBV27, the J call TRBJ2-5, with 9 positions matching TRBD1. V was clipped by 5 bases and J by 5 bases; unmatched bases: 9. Per the germline V gene, CDR1 is MNHEY and CDR2 is SMNVEV (reference sequence). The CDR3 length is 15 residues. The CDR3 protein is CASSIRQGVWETQYF. CDR3 sequence (DNA): TGTGCCAGCAGTATCAGACAGGGGGTTTGGGAGACCCAGTACTTC.

The rearrangement joins TRBV4-3 to TRBJ1-1, with a weak D call TRBD1 (5 bases). The CDR3 has 17 amino acids. Trimming stripped 0 bases from V and 2 bases from J, with 16 bases between. Germline V gene data show CDR1 as LGHNA and CDR2 as YSLEER. The CDR3 DNA reads TGCGCCAGCAGCCAAGATAAGGGGCTGTGGGGTAACACTGAAGCTTTCTTT. It translates to CASSQDKGLWGNTEAFF.

This chain uses TRBV30 with TRBJ1-1; D may be TRBD1 (5 bases). Germline loops: CDR1 GTSNPN, CDR2 SVGIG (reference sequence). The ends were cut back, 3 bases at V and 10 bases at J, with 15 bases in the middle. This CDR3 spans 12 amino acids. The CDR3 nucleotides are TGTGCCTGGAGCCAGGGAGGGGAAGGAGCTTTCTTT. This codes for CAWSQGGEGAFF.

V gene TRBV5-1 combines with J gene TRBJ1-6, with 7 bases aligning to TRBD1. J was trimmed by 7 bases and V by 0 bases; bases with no gene match: 4. This CDR3 is built from 15 residues. Germline CDR1 is SGHRS and CDR2 is YFSETQ. CDR3 sequence reads: CASSLGQGPNSPLHF. The CDR3 DNA follows: TGCGCCAGCAGCTTGGGACAGGGCCCGAATTCACCCCTCCACTTT.

The V and J genes are TRBV19 and TRBJ1-2, with D tentatively TRBD1 (5 bases). V was shortened by 6 bases and J by 4 bases, with 18 bases between the two germline ends. The CDR3 extends over 15 amino acids. The germline V gene encodes CDR1 LNHDA and CDR2 SQIVND (reference sequence). CDR3: CASRDAPLGPYGYTF. In DNA, the CDR3 is TGTGCCAGTAGGGATGCCCCCCTGGGGCCCTATGGCTACACCTTC. The variable domain in full, completed from reference TRBV19 and TRBJ1-2, reads DGGITQSPKYLFRKEGQNVTLSCEQNLNHDAMYWYRQDPGQGLRLIYYSQIVNDFQKGDIAEGYSVSREKKESFPLTVTSAQKNPTAFYLCASRDAPLGPYGYTFGSGTRLTVV.

The chain uses TRBV10-3 and TRBJ1-5; D gene ambiguous. V dropped 3 bases and J dropped 0 bases, with 9 bases sitting between them. Germline loops: CDR1 ENHRY, CDR2 SYGVKD. The CDR3 spans 15 residues. The CDR3, as DNA: TGTGCCATCAGTGAAGGTCAGAATAGCAATCAGCCCCAGCATTTT. This gives the protein CAISEGQNSNQPQHF.

By its share, this clone is medium-sized. The gene calls are TRBV5-6 and TRBJ1-4; D call uncertain. The ends were cut back, 0 bases at V and 11 bases at J, with 11 bases in the middle. The germline V gene encodes CDR1 SGHDT and CDR2 YYEEEE. This CDR3 has 13 residues. The CDR3 spells CASSLVASGKLFF. The CDR3 coding sequence is TGTGCCAGCAGCTTGGTGGCCTCGGGGAAACTGTTTTTT.

This clone was observed a handful of times. The chain recombines TRBV7-8 with TRBJ1-1; D gene ambiguous. V lost 5 bases, J lost 1 base, and 17 bases lay in between. The CDR3 consists of 16 residues. Germline CDR1 reads SGHVS; CDR2 reads FQNEAQ. Here the CDR3 reads CASSPVGGRGNTEAFF. The CDR3 DNA reads TGTGCCAGCAGCCCCGTGGGCGGGAGAGGGAACACTGAAGCTTTCTTT.

The chain couples TRBV6-5 to TRBJ1-5; 7 positions agree with TRBD1. The CDR3 is 12 amino acids. J was trimmed by 11 bases and V by 7 bases; bases with no gene match: 8. CDR1 and CDR2 from the germline V gene are MNHEY and SVGAGI. CDR3 bases: TGTGCCAGCATGACAGGGCCCGAGTCCCAGCATTTT. The encoded protein is CASMTGPESQHF.

The chain has TRBV25-1 and TRBJ2-7, with 8 bases matching TRBD1. CDR3 length equals 15 residues. Germline loops: CDR1 MGHDK, CDR2 SYGVNS. Germline trimming cut 2 bases from V and 3 bases from J; bases unmatched to any gene: 6. The CDR3 protein is CASSEGVTGVYEQYF. The CDR3 bases are TGTGCCAGCAGTGAAGGGGTGACAGGGGTCTACGAGCAGTACTTC.

This clone was detected once. V is TRBV25-1 and J is TRBJ1-2; no reliable D call. Germline V lookup: CDR1 MGHDK, CDR2 SYGVNS. The CDR3 sequence is 13 residues long. Trimming pared 5 bases from V and 3 bases from J, leaving 10 bases between. DNA of the CDR3: TGTGCCAGCAGTTCCATTAACCACTATGGCTACACCTTC. Protein product: CASSSINHYGYTF.

Here the CDR3 reads CASSQAGGRHEQFF. DNA for the CDR3: TGTGCCAGCAGCCAAGCTGGGGGCCGCCATGAGCAGTTCTTC. The gene calls are TRBV14 and TRBJ2-1; a weak D match, TRBD1 (6 bases). The germline V and J ends were trimmed by 1 base and 8 bases, with 12 bases remaining between them. The germline CDR1 and CDR2 sequences are SGHDN and FVKESK. CDR3 length equals 14 residues.

V and J are TRBV5-6 and TRBJ1-2; TRBD1 might be the D (6 bases). Germline loops: CDR1 SGHDT, CDR2 YYEEEE. The CDR3 is 15 amino acids. V was cut by 2 bases and J by 2 bases, with 13 bases left in between. The CDR3 protein is CASSFPGVINYGYTF. The CDR3 DNA reads as TGTGCCAGCAGCTTTCCAGGGGTAATCAACTATGGCTACACCTTC. The full variable domain, with the rest looked up from reference TRBV5-6 and TRBJ1-2, is DAGVTQSPTHLIKTRGQQVTLRCSPKSGHDTVSWYQQALGQGPQFIFQYYEEEERQRGNFPDRFSGHQFPNYSSELNVNALLLGDSALYLCASSFPGVINYGYTFGSGTRLTVV.

This clone was counted once. The chain employs TRBV7-9 and TRBJ2-1, with D possibly matching TRBD1 (5 bases). CDR1 is SEHNR, CDR2 FQNEAQ, per germline (reference sequence). The length of the CDR3 is 13 residues. V was pared by 7 bases and J by 10 bases, with 17 bases between. CDR3 DNA: TGTGCCAGCACCCCTGTCTGGCCAGGGGAGCAGTTCTTC. This sequence encodes CASTPVWPGEQFF.

The chain links TRBV11-3 to TRBJ1-6, with D tentatively TRBD1 (6 bases). This CDR3 has 16 amino acids. The germline gives CDR1 SGHNT, CDR2 YENEEA. V was shortened by 1 base and J by 8 bases, with 15 bases between the two germline ends. As DNA, the CDR3 is TGTGCCAGCAGCTTAGGCAGCAGGGGAATGCATTCACCCCTCCACTTT. Protein sequence: CASSLGSRGMHSPLHF.

Only one count was recorded for this clone. The rearrangement uses TRBV28 and TRBJ2-5; D gene ambiguous. Germline V gene data show CDR1 as MDHEN and CDR2 as SYDVKM. This CDR3 has 14 residues. V shed 3 bases and J shed 2 bases, with 10 bases lying between them. As DNA, the CDR3 is TGTGCCAGCAGTTTTGTCGGTCAGCAAGAGACCCAGTACTTC. This translates into CASSFVGQQETQYF.

The chain employs TRBV5-8 and TRBJ1-2; weak D call: TRBD1 (6 bases). CDR3 length equals 16 residues. The V end lost 0 bases, the J end lost 8 bases, and 20 bases lay between the germline ends. Germline assignment: CDR1 SGHTS and CDR2 YDEGEE. CDR3 residues: CASSLAVRGEMKGYTF. CDR3 DNA: TGTGCCAGCAGCTTGGCCGTAAGGGGGGAGATGAAGGGCTACACCTTC.

The chain joins TRBV7-2 to TRBJ1-6, with D unclear. Looked up from germline, CDR1 is SGHTA and CDR2 is FQGNSA. This CDR3 contains 18 residues. Trimming shortened V by 3 bases and J by 0 bases, and 15 bases separated the two germline ends. CDR3 amino acids: CASSFRSAFSSYNSPLHF. The CDR3 DNA reads TGTGCCAGCAGCTTCCGTTCAGCATTTAGCTCCTATAATTCACCCCTCCACTTT.

This clone is a singleton in its sample. The rearrangement links TRBV11-3 to TRBJ1-1; D possibly corresponds to TRBD1 (6 bases). Germline V gene sequence: CDR1 SGHNT, CDR2 YENEEA. The V gene lost 5 bases and the J gene lost 3 bases, with 13 bases spanning the gap. This CDR3 is 14 amino acids long. CDR3 nucleotides: TGTGCCAGCAGCCCAATACAGGGAGACACTGAAGCTTTCTTT. It codes for CASSPIQGDTEAFF.

The CDR3 coding sequence is TGTGCCAGCAGCTCATATACAGGGGTTTACAAGGAGACCCAGTACTTC. Its protein product is CASSSYTGVYKETQYF. The chain recombines TRBV11-3 with TRBJ2-5; 7 bases line up with TRBD1. CDR3 length: 16 residues. The germline gives CDR1 SGHNT, CDR2 YENEEA. V lost 4 bases and J lost 5; bases outside the gene matches: 13.

This rearrangement joins TRBV7-9 to TRBJ1-1, with D hard to call. V was pared by 5 bases and J by 1 base, with 11 bases between. This CDR3 region has 14 residues. CDR1 and CDR2 from the germline V gene are SEHNR and FQNEAQ (reference sequence). For the CDR3, the DNA is TGTGCCAGCAGCCTCCGGGCCGCGAACACTGAAGCTTTCTTT. Protein product: CASSLRAANTEAFF.